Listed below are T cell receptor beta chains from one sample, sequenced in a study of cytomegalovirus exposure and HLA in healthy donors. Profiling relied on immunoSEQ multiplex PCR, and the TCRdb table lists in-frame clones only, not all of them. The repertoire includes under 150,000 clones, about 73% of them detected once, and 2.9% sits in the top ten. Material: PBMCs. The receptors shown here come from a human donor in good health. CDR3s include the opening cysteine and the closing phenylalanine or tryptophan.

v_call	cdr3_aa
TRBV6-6	CASSYNRGLTEAFF
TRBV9	CASSLTGGQTGELFF
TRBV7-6	CASSRDRASYEQYF
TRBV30	CAWRDARGYGYTF
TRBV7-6	CASSPGASGTYEQYF
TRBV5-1	CASSLPSGGDPNTGELFF
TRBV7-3	CASTPPLQAHCPYEQYF
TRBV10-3	CATQLRDTLSYEQYF
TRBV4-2	CASSHERGTGENYGYTF
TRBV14	CASSQARGNEQFF